Shown below are 28 T cell receptor beta chains from a single sample sequenced in a study of T cells in localized non-small cell lung cancer. Assay: immunoSEQ multiplex PCR; the TCRdb copy retains only in-frame clones and omits some. This sample yields tens of thousands of clones, of which around 82% are seen a single time; 8.5% to 10% belongs to the top ten. Sequenced here: peripheral blood, sampled before any cancer treatment. The source of these receptors is a female donor older than 55 with stage I lung adenocarcinoma.

The CDR3 nucleotides read TGTGCCAGTAGTATCAGGACTAACTATGGCTACACCTTC. Protein product: CASSIRTNYGYTF. The V call is TRBV19, the J call TRBJ1-2, with unresolved D. The CDR3 extends over 13 amino acids. Germline values: CDR1 LNHDA, CDR2 SQIVND (reference sequence). V lost 3 bases, J lost 0 bases, and 5 bases lay in between.

V usage is TRBV27 and J usage is TRBJ1-2; D gene ambiguous. Germline V gene sequence: CDR1 MNHEY, CDR2 SMNVEV (reference sequence). V gave up 8 bases and J gave up 4 bases, with 14 bases separating them. The CDR3 totals 13 residues. The CDR3 spells CASSERSGYGYTF. CDR3 nucleotides: TGTGCCAGCTCGGAGCGGTCTGGCTATGGCTACACCTTC.

This clone has a handful of counts. V usage is TRBV19 and J usage is TRBJ1-3; TRBD1 matches 7 bases. The CDR3 runs 16 residues. The V segment lost 5 bases and the J segment 2 bases; nucleotides outside the gene matches: 9. The V gene's germline CDR1 is LNHDA and CDR2 SQIVND (reference sequence). CDR3 region: CASSDRVGGAGNTIYF. The CDR3, as DNA: TGTGCCAGTAGTGACAGGGTTGGAGGCGCTGGAAACACCATATATTTT.

This clone was counted a few times. The genes are TRBV19 and TRBJ2-3; TRBD2 is a possible D gene (5 bases). The V gene lost 3 bases and the J gene lost 5 bases, with 9 bases spanning the gap. This CDR3 is 13 amino acids long. Germline V CDR1 and CDR2: LNHDA, SQIVND (reference sequence). The CDR3 DNA is TGTGCCAGTAGTATCCCGAGCGGAGATACGCAGTATTTT. This translates into CASSIPSGDTQYF. Complete variable domain (other parts from reference TRBV19 and TRBJ2-3): DGGITQSPKYLFRKEGQNVTLSCEQNLNHDAMYWYRQDPGQGLRLIYYSQIVNDFQKGDIAEGYSVSREKKESFPLTVTSAQKNPTAFYLCASSIPSGDTQYFGPGTRLTVL.

This chain uses TRBV9 with TRBJ2-2; TRBD1 is a possible D gene (6 bases). Germline V CDR1 and CDR2: SGDLS, YYNGEE. V lost 4 bases and J 5 bases, leaving 9 bases between the germline ends. The CDR3 totals 13 residues. In DNA, the CDR3 is TGTGCCAGCAGCTTCAGGGGTACCGGGGAGCTGTTTTTT. Translation: CASSFRGTGELFF.

V is TRBV6-1 and J is TRBJ1-1, with a possible D match to TRBD1 (5 bases). Germline values: CDR1 MNHNS, CDR2 SASEGT. The ends were cut back, 9 bases at V and 2 bases at J, with 16 bases in the middle. The CDR3 is made up of 14 amino acids. The CDR3 here is CASLGTFPNTEAFF. In DNA, the CDR3 is TGTGCCAGTCTGGGGACCTTTCCAAACACTGAAGCTTTCTTT.

This clone has just a few counts. The rearrangement links TRBV5-4 to TRBJ2-1; D might be TRBD2 (5 bases). Germline-derived CDR1 and CDR2 are SGHNT and YYREEE (reference sequence). The CDR3 loop spans 14 amino acids. V lost 1 base and J lost 10, with 15 bases in between. CDR3 region: CASSLTAPSGEQFF. The CDR3 DNA reads as TGTGCCAGCAGCTTGACAGCTCCATCGGGGGAGCAGTTCTTC. Together with reference TRBV5-4 and TRBJ2-1, the CDR3 gives the full variable domain: ETGVTQSPTHLIKTRGQQVTLRCSSQSGHNTVSWYQQALGQGPQFIFQYYREEENGRGNFPPRFSGLQFPNYSSELNVNALELDDSALYLCASSLTAPSGEQFFGPGTRLTVL.

This clone has only one observation. This chain links TRBV28 with TRBJ2-3, with unresolved D. This CDR3 region has 11 residues. The V and J ends lost 10 bases and 7 bases respectively, with 12 bases between them. Germline V gene sequence: CDR1 MDHEN, CDR2 SYDVKM. In nucleotides, the CDR3 is TGTGCCACCGTCGGTGGTTATACGCAGTATTTT. This translates into CATVGGYTQYF.

The chain couples TRBV7-2 to TRBJ2-5, with 8 bases fitting TRBD1. The germline V gene encodes CDR1 SGHTA and CDR2 FQGNSA. Trimming cost V 5 bases and J 7 bases; bases outside gene matches: 9. The CDR3 runs 14 residues. CDR3 protein: CASSPRTGSATQYF. CDR3 coding DNA: TGTGCCAGCAGCCCCCGGACAGGGTCGGCGACCCAGTACTTC.

This chain joins TRBV28 and TRBJ2-7; D is ambiguous. In germline, CDR1 is MDHEN, CDR2 SYDVKM. The germline V and J ends were trimmed by 6 bases and 2 bases, with 17 bases remaining between them. This CDR3 has 15 residues. CDR3 in DNA: TGTGCCAGCAGACGGCCTTGGACGGCGGCCTACGAGCAGTACTTC. It encodes CASRRPWTAAYEQYF.

A few counts support this clone. The chain uses TRBV20-1 and TRBJ1-1; D ambiguous. The germline V gene encodes CDR1 DFQATT and CDR2 SNEGSKA (reference sequence). The CDR3 loop spans 10 amino acids. V lost 3 bases to trimming and J lost 6 bases, with 5 bases between them. In DNA form, the CDR3 reads TGCAGTGCTAGTGTTTCTGAAGCTTTCTTT. The encoded protein is CSASVSEAFF.

This clone was counted between two and nine times. The chain uses TRBV28 and TRBJ1-5; D remains unclear. Trimming removed 3 bases at V and 1 base at J, with 10 bases between. Germline assignment: CDR1 MDHEN and CDR2 SYDVKM. The CDR3 sequence is 15 residues long. The CDR3 loop is CASSFPDTSNQPQHF. The CDR3 DNA reads as TGTGCCAGCAGTTTCCCTGACACCAGCAATCAGCCCCAGCATTTT. The full variable domain, with the rest looked up from reference TRBV28 and TRBJ1-5, is DVKVTQSSRYLVKRTGEKVFLECVQDMDHENMFWYRQDPGLGLRLIYFSYDVKMKEKGDIPEGYSVSREKKERFSLILESASTNQTSMYLCASSFPDTSNQPQHFGDGTRLSIL.

This rearrangement joins TRBV5-4 to TRBJ2-2; D call uncertain. The CDR3 sequence is 13 residues long. V gave up 0 bases and J gave up 6 bases, with 6 bases separating them. From germline, CDR1 is SGHNT and CDR2 YYREEE (reference sequence). CDR3 loop: CASSLVGSGELFF. As DNA, the CDR3 is TGTGCCAGCAGCTTGGTAGGATCCGGGGAGCTGTTTTTT. Together with reference TRBV5-4 and TRBJ2-2, the CDR3 gives the full variable domain: ETGVTQSPTHLIKTRGQQVTLRCSSQSGHNTVSWYQQALGQGPQFIFQYYREEENGRGNFPPRFSGLQFPNYSSELNVNALELDDSALYLCASSLVGSGELFFGEGSRLTVL.

The chain is built from TRBV5-1 and TRBJ2-7, with D maybe TRBD1 (6 bases). Trimming took off 0 bases at V and 5 bases at J, with 12 bases between the two ends. Per the germline V gene, CDR1 is SGHRS and CDR2 is YFSETQ. The CDR3 has 14 residues. CDR3 loop: CASSLDRVLDEQYF. The CDR3 bases are TGCGCCAGCAGCTTGGACAGGGTGTTGGACGAGCAGTACTTC.

The V and J genes are TRBV6-5 and TRBJ1-2; D not resolved. This CDR3 has 13 amino acids. CDR1 is MNHEY, CDR2 SVGAGI, per germline. V lost 1 base and J lost 4, with 7 bases in between. The CDR3 here is CASSYYRLYGYTF. Written as DNA, the CDR3 is TGTGCCAGCAGTTACTACCGGCTCTATGGCTACACCTTC.

The chain links TRBV7-2 to TRBJ1-5, with D possibly TRBD1 on 6 matching bases. The CDR3 has 15 residues. CDR1 is SGHTA and CDR2 is FQGNSA in the germline V gene. The V and J ends lost 5 bases and 3 bases respectively, with 14 bases between them. This chain's CDR3 is CASSTSQGHNQPQHF. CDR3 coding DNA: TGTGCCAGCAGCACTTCACAGGGACACAATCAGCCCCAGCATTTT.

The chain links TRBV19 to TRBJ1-2, with 7 bases matching TRBD1. The CDR3 covers 15 residues. Germline lookup yields CDR1 LNHDA and CDR2 SQIVND (reference sequence). V was clipped by 5 bases and J by 8 bases; unmatched bases: 14. As DNA, the CDR3 is TGTGCCAGTAGTCCCCCCTCCGACAGGGCTCACGGCTACACCTTC. Translation: CASSPPSDRAHGYTF.

This clone was picked up one time. V usage is TRBV5-1 and J usage is TRBJ2-2, with TRBD2 identical over 7 bases. CDR1 is SGHRS and CDR2 is YFSETQ in the germline V gene. The trim removed 4 bases at V and 6 bases at J, leaving 9 bases unmatched. The CDR3 has 15 amino acids. CDR3 coding DNA: TGCGCCAGCAGCCGTTGGCGGGGGAGCCCCGGGGAGCTGTTTTTT. It translates to CASSRWRGSPGELFF.

This chain links TRBV5-4 with TRBJ2-1; TRBD2 agrees at 9 bases. Germline V gene data show CDR1 as SGHNT and CDR2 as YYREEE (reference sequence). The CDR3 extends over 17 amino acids. The trim removed 4 bases at V and 6 bases at J, leaving 14 bases unmatched. CDR3 nucleotides: TGTGCCAGCAGCCAATACTCATGGAGCGGGGGGATCAATGAGCAGTTCTTC. Protein: CASSQYSWSGGINEQFF. The variable domain in full, completed from reference TRBV5-4 and TRBJ2-1, reads ETGVTQSPTHLIKTRGQQVTLRCSSQSGHNTVSWYQQALGQGPQFIFQYYREEENGRGNFPPRFSGLQFPNYSSELNVNALELDDSALYLCASSQYSWSGGINEQFFGPGTRLTVL.

This chain joins TRBV7-2 and TRBJ2-7; 7 bases fit TRBD1. The V segment lost 5 bases and the J segment 1 base; nucleotides outside the gene matches: 8. The V gene's germline CDR1 is SGHTA and CDR2 FQGNSA. This CDR3 has 15 amino acids. The CDR3 reads CASSRRTGASYEQYF. The CDR3 DNA follows: TGTGCCAGCAGCAGACGGACAGGAGCTTCCTACGAGCAGTACTTC.

V gene TRBV5-1 combines with J gene TRBJ2-1; D unclear. Germline CDR1 SGHRS, CDR2 YFSETQ. V shed 3 bases and J shed 6 bases, with 16 bases lying between them. The CDR3 runs 15 residues. The CDR3 protein is CASSYGGVEVNEQFF. CDR3 coding DNA: TGCGCCAGCAGCTACGGTGGGGTCGAAGTCAATGAGCAGTTCTTC.

This chain joins TRBV7-9 and TRBJ2-1; D is perhaps TRBD2 (5 bases). Trimming cost V 8 bases and J 8 bases, with 22 bases left between them. Germline lookup yields CDR1 SEHNR and CDR2 FQNEAQ (reference sequence). This CDR3 spans 15 amino acids. The DNA for the CDR3 is TGTGCCAGCGGGCCTGCGGGCGGGCCCGGGGATGAGCAGTTCTTC. This gives the protein CASGPAGGPGDEQFF. Based on the CDR3 plus reference TRBV7-9 and TRBJ2-1, the full variable domain is DTGVSQNPRHKITKRGQNVTFRCDPISEHNRLYWYRQTLGQGPEFLTYFQNEAQLEKSRLLSDRFSAERPKGSFSTLEIQRTEQGDSAMYLCASGPAGGPGDEQFFGPGTRLTVL.

The chain employs TRBV5-1 and TRBJ2-7; D possibly corresponds to TRBD1 (6 bases). V lost 0 bases and J lost 4, with 11 bases in between. Germline V gene sequence: CDR1 SGHRS, CDR2 YFSETQ. The CDR3 extends over 14 amino acids. CDR3 nucleotides: TGCGCCAGCAGCTTGGACAGGGTTAGGTACGAGCAGTACTTC. Its translation is CASSLDRVRYEQYF.

The genes are TRBV4-3 and TRBJ1-6; D uncertain. The germline gives CDR1 LGHNA, CDR2 YSLEER. The CDR3 has 17 residues. Trimming cost V 0 bases and J 4 bases, with 13 bases left between them. CDR3 protein: CASSQEANLGYNSPLHF. Written as DNA, the CDR3 is TGCGCCAGCAGCCAAGAGGCCAACCTGGGATATAATTCACCCCTCCACTTT.

The chain carries TRBV7-8 and TRBJ1-1, with TRBD1 identical over 9 bases. The CDR3 extends over 16 amino acids. Germline-derived CDR1 and CDR2 are SGHVS and FQNEAQ. J was trimmed by 5 bases and V by 4 bases; bases with no gene match: 11. This CDR3 reads CASSSPGTGSWTEAFF. As DNA, the CDR3 is TGTGCCAGCAGCTCCCCCGGGACAGGGTCTTGGACTGAAGCTTTCTTT.

The chain combines TRBV5-6 with TRBJ2-2, with TRBD1 as a possible D gene (6 bases). This CDR3 is built from 15 residues. Germline V gene data show CDR1 as SGHDT and CDR2 as YYEEEE. V was pared by 1 base and J by 4 bases, with 11 bases between. CDR3 in amino acids: CASSLQGPSTGELFF. The CDR3 bases are TGTGCCAGCAGCTTGCAGGGGCCGAGCACCGGGGAGCTGTTTTTT.

The chain couples TRBV5-1 to TRBJ1-1; D remains ambiguous. The CDR3 spans 15 residues. Germline V lookup: CDR1 SGHRS, CDR2 YFSETQ. The ends were cut back, 0 bases at V and 0 bases at J, with 9 bases in the middle. The CDR3 loop is CASSLAGTMNTEAFF. The CDR3, as DNA: TGCGCCAGCAGCTTGGCCGGAACTATGAACACTGAAGCTTTCTTT.

The chain has TRBV19 and TRBJ1-3; possible D gene TRBD1, 5 bases. The germline gives CDR1 LNHDA, CDR2 SQIVND (reference sequence). This CDR3 is 15 amino acids long. V lost 10 bases and J 0 bases, leaving 16 bases between the germline ends. CDR3 sequence reads: CATRGLGHSGNTIYF. CDR3 sequence (DNA): TGTGCCACTAGGGGCCTTGGACACTCTGGAAACACCATATATTTT.